Below are 18 T cell receptor beta chains sequenced from a single sample in a study of blood T cells in healthy people across ages. With a J-beta primer mix and a sample-barcoded 5' primer, a second PCR ran about 7 to 11 cycles. MiXCR, applied by TCRdb to the 5' RACE reads, yields one record per CDR3 protein. Among 650,000 to 700,000 distinct CDR3 sequences listed, under 65% were seen once. Specimen: blood. Receptors originate from a woman at least 80 years old in good health.

This clonotype was found a few times. A read error is possible here, since a much larger clone lies one base away. V usage is TRBV6-6 and J usage is TRBJ1-5, with 7 bases that match TRBD1. V dropped 2 bases and J dropped 0; count of bases not matched to a gene: 7. Germline values: CDR1 MNHNY, CDR2 SVGAGI (reference sequence). The CDR3 covers 17 residues. CDR3 sequence reads: CASSYGQVRYSNQPQHF. The CDR3 DNA reads TGTGCCAGCAGTTACGGACAGGTCCGTTATAGCAATCAGCCCCAGCATTTT.

This chain connects TRBV6-5 to TRBJ1-6; 9 bases are a match to TRBD1. The CDR3 sequence is 15 residues long. V shed 2 bases and J 8 bases; nucleotides not matched to a gene: 4. Germline lookup yields CDR1 MNHEY and CDR2 SVGAGI. CDR3 sequence: CASSYGDREDSPLHF. CDR3 in DNA: TGTGCCAGCAGTTACGGGGACAGGGAGGATTCACCCCTCCACTTT.

The chain couples TRBV29-1 to TRBJ2-1; D is unresolved. TRBJ2-7 matches the DNA end more closely, so the J call is doubtful. Germline CDR1 SQVTM, CDR2 ANQGSEA. This CDR3 is built from 13 residues. CDR3 DNA: TGCAGCGTTGCCTACAGCTCCTACAATGAGCAGTACTTC. This sequence encodes CSVAYSSYNEQYF.

A single count supports this clonotype. The chain combines TRBV11-3 with TRBJ1-1; a weak D match, TRBD1 (5 bases). The CDR3 length is 13 residues. V was trimmed by 5 bases and J by 4 bases, leaving 11 bases between them. The germline V gene has CDR1 SGHNT and CDR2 YENEEA. CDR3 bases: TGTGCCAGCAGCGCGGGACTCCTCACTGAAGCTTTCTTT. Translating gives CASSAGLLTEAFF.

This rearrangement joins TRBV20-1 to TRBJ2-5, with 10 bases matching TRBD2. The V gene's germline CDR1 is DFQATT and CDR2 SNEGSKA (reference sequence). CDR3 size: 16 residues. Germline trimming cut 3 bases from V and 1 base from J; bases unmatched to any gene: 8. The CDR3, as DNA: TGCAGTGCTAGCGTGACGACTAGCGGGTTCCAAGAGACCCAGTACTTC. It translates to CSASVTTSGFQETQYF.

The V gene is TRBV11-3, the J gene TRBJ2-1; no definite D call. V gave up 5 bases and J gave up 7 bases, with 12 bases separating them. The germline V gene encodes CDR1 SGHNT and CDR2 YENEEA. This CDR3 spans 13 amino acids. CDR3 nucleotides: TGTGCCAGCAGCGCGCCCACTGGGAATGAGCAGTTCTTC. As protein: CASSAPTGNEQFF.

The CDR3 region is CASSVGLAAAYEQYF. DNA for the CDR3: TGCGCCAGCAGCGTGGGACTAGCGGCAGCCTACGAGCAGTACTTC. The chain is built from TRBV5-1 and TRBJ2-5; 11 nucleotides line up with TRBD2. The DNA end favors TRBJ2-7, so the J call may be wrong. The V gene's germline CDR1 is SGHRS and CDR2 YFSETQ. The CDR3 consists of 15 residues.

Points on this clonotype: This clone may be a read error of a much larger clone one base away. The chain links TRBV19 to TRBJ2-5; D not certain. Trimming shortened V by 3 bases and J by 13 bases, and 12 bases separated the two germline ends. Germline V gene data show CDR1 as LNHDA and CDR2 as SQIVND (reference sequence). The CDR3 totals 11 residues. The CDR3 region has the DNA TGTGCCAGTAGTATCGGAAGGGCCCGGTACTTC. It codes for CASSIGRARYF.

In this sample, this clonotype turned up many times. V usage is TRBV5-1 and J usage is TRBJ2-3, with 10 nucleotides matching TRBD2. Germline loops: CDR1 SGHRS, CDR2 YFSETQ. This CDR3 has 17 residues. V was clipped by 4 bases and J by 8 bases; unmatched bases: 16. The DNA of the CDR3 is TGCGCCAGCAGCCCCGGGGGAACTAGCGGGGCCCCCGTTACGCAGTATTTT. Protein sequence: CASSPGGTSGAPVTQYF.

This clonotype showed up many times. The V gene is TRBV15, the J gene TRBJ1-5; perhaps TRBD1 as D (5 bases). The CDR3 loop spans 14 amino acids. Germline V gene lookup returns CDR1 LNHNV and CDR2 YYDKDF (reference sequence). V lost 5 bases to trimming and J lost 2 bases, with 10 bases between them. The CDR3 loop is CATSEGTRNQPQHF. The CDR3 DNA sequence: TGTGCCACCAGCGAGGGGACGCGCAATCAGCCCCAGCATTTT.

This clonotype occurred once. The rearrangement links TRBV4-2 to TRBJ2-2; 8 bases fit TRBD2. J lost 3 bases, V lost 1 base, and 13 bases had no gene match. CDR1 is LGHNA and CDR2 is YNFKEQ in the germline V gene. The CDR3 totals 19 residues. CDR3 loop: CASSQVVFGLARDTGELFF. The CDR3, as DNA: TGTGCCAGCAGCCAAGTGGTCTTCGGACTAGCAAGAGACACCGGGGAGCTGTTTTTT.

Only one count was recorded for this clonotype. A much larger clone sits a single nucleotide away, making a read error possible. V is TRBV7-2 and J is TRBJ1-4; TRBD1 agrees at 8 bases. Germline loops: CDR1 SGHTA, CDR2 FQGNSA. This CDR3 has 16 amino acids. The CDR3 is CASSLGRDRPNEELFF. The CDR3, as DNA: TGTGCCAGCAGCTTAGGTCGGGACAGGCCTAATGAAGAACTGTTTTTT.

CDR3 nucleotide sequence: TGCAGTGCCAGATCGAGGTTTAGCACAGATACGCAGTATTTT. Translated: CSARSRFSTDTQYF. The genes are TRBV20-1 and TRBJ2-3; no clear D. This CDR3 has 14 residues. V was pared by 6 bases and J by 0 bases, with 13 bases between. Germline CDR1 DFQATT, CDR2 SNEGSKA (reference sequence).

In the case of this clonotype: With a much larger clone just one base away, this may be a read error. The chain joins TRBV5-1 to TRBJ2-1; 7 nucleotides match TRBD2. The V gene's germline CDR1 is SGHRS and CDR2 YFSETQ. V lost 0 bases, J lost 8 bases, and 8 bases stayed unmatched. The CDR3 extends over 15 amino acids. The CDR3 here is CASSLERRESYEQFF. In nucleotides, the CDR3 is TGCGCCAGCAGCTTGGAACGGCGGGAGAGCTATGAGCAGTTCTTC.

This chain uses TRBV5-1 with TRBJ2-5; TRBD1 is a possible D gene (6 bases). The V gene lost 2 bases and the J gene lost 5 bases, with 13 bases spanning the gap. In germline, CDR1 is SGHRS, CDR2 YFSETQ. CDR3 length: 14 amino acids. The CDR3 DNA reads TGCGCCAGCAGCTTCCAGGGGAGTATGGAGACCCAGTACTTC. It specifies CASSFQGSMETQYF.

To note about this clonotype: This may be a read error, as it is one base from a much larger clone. This sequence joins TRBV20-1 and TRBJ2-6; D might be TRBD1 (5 bases). This CDR3 comprises 14 residues. Germline V CDR1 and CDR2: DFQATT, SNEGSKA (reference sequence). The CDR3 protein is CSARESSGANVLSF. The CDR3 DNA reads TGCAGTGCTAGAGAGAGCTCTGGGGCCAACGTCCTGAGTTTC.

The table lists this clonotype with a count of one. The rearrangement links TRBV14 to TRBJ2-7; TRBD1 or TRBD2 may be the D gene (5 bases each). Trimming left V 7 bases short and J 7 bases short, with 17 bases between. Germline V CDR1 and CDR2: SGHDN, FVKESK. CDR3 size: 13 residues. The CDR3 coding sequence is TGTGCCAGCAACTGGGGGTTGGGGAATGAGCAGTACTTC. Protein product: CASNWGLGNEQYF. The full variable domain, completed using reference TRBV14 and TRBJ2-7, is EAGVTQFPSHSVIEKGQTVTLRCDPISGHDNLYWYRRVMGKEIKFLLHFVKESKQDESGMPNNRFLAERTGGTYSTLKVQPAELEDSGVYFCASNWGLGNEQYFGPGTRLTVT.

This clonotype came up a few times. The rearrangement uses TRBV5-1 and TRBJ2-1; weak D call: TRBD1 (5 bases). This CDR3 region has 13 residues. Germline assignment: CDR1 SGHRS and CDR2 YFSETQ. The ends were cut back, 4 bases at V and 10 bases at J, with 15 bases in the middle. The CDR3 sequence is CASSDRVGPEQFF. DNA for the CDR3: TGCGCCAGCAGCGACAGAGTGGGTCCCGAGCAGTTCTTC. The full variable domain, in which reference TRBV5-1 and TRBJ2-1 provide the parts outside the CDR3, is KAGVTQTPRYLIKTRGQQVTLSCSPISGHRSVSWYQQTPGQGLQFLFEYFSETQRNKGNFPGRFSGRQFSNSRSEMNVSTLELGDSALYLCASSDRVGPEQFFGPGTRLTVL.